A selection of T cell receptor beta chains follows, all from one sample in a study of cytomegalovirus exposure and HLA in healthy donors. Profiled with immunoSEQ multiplex PCR; TCRdb holds only in-frame clones, not every one. Here the sample spans around 150,000 clones, approximately 86% being singletons. The sequenced material came from PBMCs. The origin of the receptors is a woman between 18 and 29 years old in good health and CMV-seronegative. The CDR3 runs from the conserved cysteine through the conserved F or W. D genes are given only for firm matches. Size is omitted from some rows. Given values are once, few, many or a class for expanded clones.

V: TRBV28
D: TRBD1
J: TRBJ1-2
size: -
CDR3: CASSPPDRRGYGYTF
DNA: TGTGCCAGCAGCCCCCCGGACAGGCGGGGCTATGGCTACACCTTC

V: TRBV27
D: TRBD1
J: TRBJ1-2
size: -
CDR3: CASSQFSGGSNYGYTF
DNA: TGTGCCAGCAGTCAATTCTCAGGGGGGTCTAACTATGGCTACACCTTC

V: TRBV2
D: TRBD1
J: TRBJ1-3
size: -
CDR3: CASSEHRGPGNTIHF
DNA: TGTGCCAGCAGTGAACACAGGGGGCCCGGAAACACCATACATTTT

V: TRBV5-8
D: -
J: TRBJ1-4
size: -
CDR3: CASSPEGANEKLFF
DNA: TGTGCCAGCAGCCCGGAGGGAGCTAATGAAAAACTGTTTTTT

V: TRBV27
D: -
J: TRBJ2-3
size: -
CDR3: CASWWFQGSTDTQYF
DNA: TGTGCCAGCTGGTGGTTCCAGGGGAGCACAGATACGCAGTATTTT

V: TRBV5-1
D: TRBD1
J: TRBJ1-1
size: once
CDR3: CASRAGTGWTEAFF
DNA: TGCGCCAGCAGAGCCGGGACAGGGTGGACTGAAGCTTTCTTT

V: TRBV5-1
D: TRBD2
J: TRBJ2-7
size: -
CDR3: CASSVTSGASYEQYF
DNA: TGCGCCAGCAGCGTCACTAGCGGGGCCTCCTACGAGCAGTACTTC

V: TRBV30
D: TRBD1
J: TRBJ2-7
size: -
CDR3: CAWRGRDRDHEQYF
DNA: TGTGCCTGGAGGGGCCGGGACAGGGATCACGAGCAGTACTTC

V: TRBV7-9
D: TRBD1
J: TRBJ2-2
size: -
CDR3: CASSMGTGLNTGELFF
DNA: TGTGCCAGCAGCATGGGGACAGGGCTGAACACCGGGGAGCTGTTTTTT

V: TRBV7-8
D: TRBD1
J: TRBJ1-5
size: -
CDR3: CASSLVRGRQPQHF
DNA: TGTGCCAGCAGCTTAGTGAGGGGGCGGCAGCCCCAGCATTTT

V: TRBV7-9
D: -
J: TRBJ2-1
size: -
CDR3: CASSNGLVIDEQFF
DNA: TGTGCCAGCAGCAACGGACTGGTCATAGATGAGCAGTTCTTC

V: TRBV27
D: TRBD1
J: TRBJ1-2
size: -
CDR3: CASSSGTGEEGIYGYTF
DNA: TGTGCCAGCAGTTCCGGGACAGGGGAGGAGGGCATCTATGGCTACACCTTC

V: TRBV2
D: -
J: TRBJ2-5
size: -
CDR3: CAGKYGEGTQYF
DNA: TGTGCCGGAAAGTACGGAGAAGGAACCCAGTACTTC

V: TRBV4-1
D: -
J: TRBJ1-5
size: few
CDR3: CASSGQGNHQPQHF
DNA: TGCGCCAGCAGCGGGCAGGGTAATCATCAGCCCCAGCATTTT

V: TRBV27
D: -
J: TRBJ2-3
size: -
CDR3: CASSWGGTDTQYF
DNA: TGTGCCAGCAGTTGGGGAGGCACAGATACGCAGTATTTT

V: TRBV4-1
D: TRBD2
J: TRBJ2-1
size: -
CDR3: CASSVGLAGASKQFF
DNA: TGCGCCAGCAGCGTTGGACTAGCGGGGGCCTCCAAGCAGTTCTTC